The rows below give T cell receptor beta chains drawn from one sample of a study of T-cell reconstitution after alpha-beta-depleted transplantation in children. A single record per CDR3 protein comes from TCRdb applying MiXCR to the PCR reads. The sample includes fewer than 700,000 distinct CDR3 sequences, roughly 24% of them seen just once. This specimen was PBMCs, mostly from graft donor cells, taken 360 days after TCRalphabeta/CD19-depleted stem cell transplant. These receptors were taken from a boy less than two years old who had a stem cell transplant for acute myeloid leukemia, so the T cells may come from the graft donor. Each CDR3 is given with its conserved first and last residue. Each record gives: clone size, V gene, D gene, J gene, CDR3 DNA, CDR3 protein. A D gene is named only where the DNA matches it firmly. A row's size may be missing; if present it is once, few, many or a size class.

clone size: NA
V gene: TRBV28
D gene: NA
J gene: TRBJ2-1
CDR3 DNA: TGTGCCAGCAGTACCCTCAGATCTAGCAGTATAGAAAATTCCTACAATGAGCAGTTCTTC
CDR3 protein: CASSTLRSSSIENSYNEQFF

clone size: NA
V gene: TRBV20-1
D gene: NA
J gene: TRBJ2-1
CDR3 DNA: TGCAGTGCTCAACGGAACAATGAGCAGTTCTTC
CDR3 protein: CSAQRNNEQFF

clone size: few
V gene: TRBV20-1
D gene: NA
J gene: TRBJ1-5
CDR3 DNA: TGCAGTGCTAGAGTTCAATCCCGGGGTAGTGTTAGCAATCAGCCCCAGCATTTT
CDR3 protein: CSARVQSRGSVSNQPQHF

clone size: few
V gene: TRBV20-1
D gene: NA
J gene: TRBJ1-1
CDR3 DNA: TGCAGTGCTAGGCTTGGACAGCTGAACACTGAAGCTTTCTTT
CDR3 protein: CSARLGQLNTEAFF

clone size: NA
V gene: TRBV4-3
D gene: TRBD2
J gene: TRBJ2-5
CDR3 DNA: TGCGCCAGCAGCCAAGATTCGGCTAGCGGGGGCCTCCAAGAGACCCAGTACTTC
CDR3 protein: CASSQDSASGGLQETQYF

clone size: NA
V gene: TRBV10-1
D gene: NA
J gene: TRBJ1-1
CDR3 DNA: TGCGCCAGCAGGGGCACCTCAACTGAAGCTTTCTTT
CDR3 protein: CASRGTSTEAFF

clone size: NA
V gene: TRBV12-3/TRBV12-4
D gene: NA
J gene: TRBJ1-5
CDR3 DNA: TGTGCCAGCAGTCCGAGGGGGTATAGCAATCAGCCCCAGCATTTT
CDR3 protein: CASSPRGYSNQPQHF

clone size: many
V gene: TRBV7-9
D gene: TRBD1
J gene: TRBJ2-7
CDR3 DNA: TGTGCCAGCAACCCGGGACAGGGGTCGTACGAGCAGTACTTC
CDR3 protein: CASNPGQGSYEQYF

clone size: once
V gene: TRBV28
D gene: NA
J gene: TRBJ2-2
CDR3 DNA: TGTGCCAGCAGTTTTTCACACTCGGCCGGGGAGCTGTTTTTT
CDR3 protein: CASSFSHSAGELFF

clone size: few
V gene: TRBV7-2
D gene: NA
J gene: TRBJ2-2
CDR3 DNA: TGTGCCAGCAGCTTAGTCGGTTACACTACGAACACCGGGGAGCTGTTTTTT
CDR3 protein: CASSLVGYTTNTGELFF

clone size: few
V gene: TRBV6-1
D gene: TRBD2
J gene: TRBJ2-1
CDR3 DNA: TGTGCCAGCAGCGTCACGGGACTAGCGGGGGCCCATGAGCAGTTCTTC
CDR3 protein: CASSVTGLAGAHEQFF

clone size: few
V gene: TRBV7-2
D gene: NA
J gene: TRBJ2-1
CDR3 DNA: TGTGCCAGCAGCTTCAACCTCTTGAATGAGCAGTTCTTC
CDR3 protein: CASSFNLLNEQFF

clone size: many
V gene: TRBV20-1
D gene: NA
J gene: TRBJ2-3
CDR3 DNA: TGCAGTGCTCGGCCTAGCGGCACAGATACGCAGTATTTT
CDR3 protein: CSARPSGTDTQYF

clone size: NA
V gene: TRBV20-1
D gene: NA
J gene: TRBJ1-3
CDR3 DNA: TGCAGTGCTAGGGGGGTTTCTGGAAACACCATATATTTT
CDR3 protein: CSARGVSGNTIYF

clone size: NA
V gene: TRBV27
D gene: NA
J gene: TRBJ2-1
CDR3 DNA: TGTGCCAGCAGTTTGTTCCTCGGGAGTGAGCAGTTCTTC
CDR3 protein: CASSLFLGSEQFF

clone size: NA
V gene: TRBV27
D gene: NA
J gene: TRBJ2-7
CDR3 DNA: TGTGCCACCGGACAGTACGAGCAGTACTTC
CDR3 protein: CATGQYEQYF

clone size: many
V gene: TRBV4-1
D gene: NA
J gene: TRBJ1-1
CDR3 DNA: TGCGCCAGCAGCCAAATGGGAGGCACTGAAGCTTTCTTT
CDR3 protein: CASSQMGGTEAFF

clone size: many
V gene: TRBV28
D gene: NA
J gene: TRBJ2-3
CDR3 DNA: TGTGCCAGCAGTTTAATGTCTCGCACAGATACGCAGTATTTT
CDR3 protein: CASSLMSRTDTQYF

clone size: NA
V gene: TRBV6-5
D gene: NA
J gene: TRBJ2-1
CDR3 DNA: TGTGCCAGCAGTTACTCGAGCGGAGCAATTGAGCAGTTCTTC
CDR3 protein: CASSYSSGAIEQFF

clone size: many
V gene: TRBV20-1
D gene: TRBD2
J gene: TRBJ2-3
CDR3 DNA: TGCAGTGCGCCGAAGCTAGCGGGGGGTTGGACAGATACGCAGTATTTT
CDR3 protein: CSAPKLAGGWTDTQYF

clone size: many
V gene: TRBV20-1
D gene: TRBD2
J gene: TRBJ2-3
CDR3 DNA: TGCAGCCTAGCGGGGCTAAGGAGAGATACGCAGTATTTT
CDR3 protein: CSLAGLRRDTQYF

clone size: NA
V gene: TRBV29-1
D gene: TRBD2
J gene: TRBJ2-7
CDR3 DNA: TGCAGCGTTGAACTTGCGGGGGGGACCCGGAAGGCTACCGCTTACGAGCAGTACTTC
CDR3 protein: CSVELAGGTRKATAYEQYF

clone size: NA
V gene: TRBV27
D gene: NA
J gene: TRBJ2-4
CDR3 DNA: TGTGCCAGCAGCCGAGAATGGACTTTAGCCAAAAACATTCAGTACTTC
CDR3 protein: CASSREWTLAKNIQYF

clone size: many
V gene: TRBV7-9
D gene: NA
J gene: TRBJ2-3
CDR3 DNA: TGTGCCAGCAGCTTAGACGTCAGCACAGATACGCAGTATTTT
CDR3 protein: CASSLDVSTDTQYF

clone size: NA
V gene: TRBV20-1
D gene: TRBD2
J gene: TRBJ2-2
CDR3 DNA: TGCAGTGCTAGAGATGGAGCGGGGCTTTCCGGGGAGCTGTTTTTT
CDR3 protein: CSARDGAGLSGELFF

clone size: many
V gene: TRBV11-2
D gene: NA
J gene: TRBJ2-2
CDR3 DNA: TGTGCCAGCAGCTTAGGTGGGGCGAGGGGAACCGGGGAGCTGTTTTTT
CDR3 protein: CASSLGGARGTGELFF

clone size: NA
V gene: TRBV12-3/TRBV12-4
D gene: NA
J gene: TRBJ2-6
CDR3 DNA: TGTGCCAGCAGGTCGGACGTAAGAAGCTCTGGGGCCAACGTCCTGACTTTC
CDR3 protein: CASRSDVRSSGANVLTF

clone size: many
V gene: TRBV20-1
D gene: NA
J gene: TRBJ2-5
CDR3 DNA: TGCAGTGCTAGGTCTCTAGCAAGGGAGACCCAGTACTTC
CDR3 protein: CSARSLARETQYF

clone size: few
V gene: TRBV10-2
D gene: NA
J gene: TRBJ1-1
CDR3 DNA: TGCGCCAGCAGTGAAAATCGGGGTTGGGGGGGCGACACTGAAGCTTTCTTT
CDR3 protein: CASSENRGWGGDTEAFF

clone size: once
V gene: TRBV21-1
D gene: NA
J gene: TRBJ1-2
CDR3 DNA: TGTGCCAGCAGCAAAGCCCAGTCTAGTGACTATGGCTACACCTTC
CDR3 protein: CASSKAQSSDYGYTF